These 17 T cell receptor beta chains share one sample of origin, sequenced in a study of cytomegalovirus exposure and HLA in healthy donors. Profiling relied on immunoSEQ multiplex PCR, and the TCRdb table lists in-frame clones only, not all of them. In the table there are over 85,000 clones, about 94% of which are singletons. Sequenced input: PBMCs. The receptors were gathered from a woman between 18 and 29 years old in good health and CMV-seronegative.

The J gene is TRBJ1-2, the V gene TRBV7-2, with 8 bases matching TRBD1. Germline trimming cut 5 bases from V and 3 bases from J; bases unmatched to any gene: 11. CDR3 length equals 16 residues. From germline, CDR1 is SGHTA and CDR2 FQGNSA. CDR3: CASSARTGTGYYGYTF. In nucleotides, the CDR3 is TGTGCCAGCAGCGCTCGTACCGGGACAGGATACTATGGCTACACCTTC.

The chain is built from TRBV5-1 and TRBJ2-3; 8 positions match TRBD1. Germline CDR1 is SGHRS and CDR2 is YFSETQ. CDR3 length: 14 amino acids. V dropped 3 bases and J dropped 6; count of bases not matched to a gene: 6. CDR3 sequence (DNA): TGCGCCAGCAGCTCTGGACAGGGCGGGGATACGCAGTATTTT. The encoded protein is CASSSGQGGDTQYF.

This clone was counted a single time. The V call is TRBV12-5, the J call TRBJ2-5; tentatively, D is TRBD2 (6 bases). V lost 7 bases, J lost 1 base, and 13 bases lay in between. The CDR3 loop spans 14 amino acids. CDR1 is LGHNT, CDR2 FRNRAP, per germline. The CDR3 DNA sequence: TGTGCTAGTGTAGCTGGGACTGGCCAAGAGACCCAGTACTTC. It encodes CASVAGTGQETQYF.

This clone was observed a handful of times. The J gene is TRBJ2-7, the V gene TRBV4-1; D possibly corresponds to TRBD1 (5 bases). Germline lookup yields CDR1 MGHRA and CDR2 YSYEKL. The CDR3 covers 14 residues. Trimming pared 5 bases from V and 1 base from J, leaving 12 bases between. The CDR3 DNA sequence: TGCGCCAGCAGCAGGAATAAGGGGTCCTACGAGCAGTACTTC. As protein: CASSRNKGSYEQYF.

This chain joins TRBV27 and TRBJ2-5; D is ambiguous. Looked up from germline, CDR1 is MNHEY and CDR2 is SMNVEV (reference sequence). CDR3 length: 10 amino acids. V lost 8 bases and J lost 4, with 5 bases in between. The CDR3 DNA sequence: TGTGCCAGCCGAGGAGAGACCCAGTACTTC. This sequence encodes CASRGETQYF.

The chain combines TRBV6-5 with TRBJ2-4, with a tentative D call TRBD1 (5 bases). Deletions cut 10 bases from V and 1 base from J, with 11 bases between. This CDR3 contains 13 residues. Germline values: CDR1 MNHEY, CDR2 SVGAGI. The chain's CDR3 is CAKQAGAKNIQYF. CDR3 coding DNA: TGTGCCAAACAAGCAGGGGCCAAAAACATTCAGTACTTC.

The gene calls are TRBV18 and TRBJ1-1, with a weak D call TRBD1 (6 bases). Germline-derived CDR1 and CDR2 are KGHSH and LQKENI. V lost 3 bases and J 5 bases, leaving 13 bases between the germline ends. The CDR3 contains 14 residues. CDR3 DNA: TGTGCCAGCTCACCTGGCAGGGGTATGACTGAAGCTTTCTTT. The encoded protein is CASSPGRGMTEAFF.

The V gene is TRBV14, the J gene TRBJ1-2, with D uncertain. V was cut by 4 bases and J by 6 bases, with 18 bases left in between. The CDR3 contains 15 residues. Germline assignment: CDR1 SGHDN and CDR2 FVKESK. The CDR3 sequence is CASSPTRSGVDGYTF. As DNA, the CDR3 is TGTGCCAGCAGCCCTACCCGGTCCGGGGTCGATGGCTACACCTTC.

The CDR3 DNA reads as TGTGCCAGCAGCCAAGTGACTACCTCCTACGAGCAGTACTTC. Amino acids: CASSQVTTSYEQYF. The chain couples TRBV14 to TRBJ2-7, with D possibly matching TRBD2 (5 bases). The ends were cut back, 1 base at V and 0 bases at J, with 7 bases in the middle. CDR1 and CDR2 from the germline V gene are SGHDN and FVKESK. This CDR3 contains 14 residues.

CDR3: CASSESGTGANTEAFF. CDR3 bases: TGCGCCAGCAGTGAGTCCGGGACAGGGGCGAACACTGAAGCTTTCTTT. The chain employs TRBV10-1 and TRBJ1-1, with 10 bases identical to TRBD1. CDR1 and CDR2 (germline): WNHNN, SYGVQD (reference sequence). V shed 0 bases, J shed 1 base, and the junction held 2 bases outside the gene matches. The CDR3 is 16 residues long.

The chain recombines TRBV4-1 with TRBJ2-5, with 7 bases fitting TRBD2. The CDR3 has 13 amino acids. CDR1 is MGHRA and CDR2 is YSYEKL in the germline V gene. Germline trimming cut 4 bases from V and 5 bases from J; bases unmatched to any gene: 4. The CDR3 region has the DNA TGCGCCAGCAGCCGACAAGCGGGGGAGACCCAGTACTTC. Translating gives CASSRQAGETQYF.

The CDR3 spells CASSRGGPGLEHF. The CDR3 region has the DNA TGCGCCAGCAGTCGGGGGGGGCCGGGACTGGAGCATTTT. The chain links TRBV23-1 to TRBJ1-5; D possibly corresponds to TRBD1 (6 bases). TRBV23-1 is classed as an ORF, of uncertain function. Trimming cost V 4 bases and J 14 bases, with 18 bases left between them. The CDR3 is 13 residues long.

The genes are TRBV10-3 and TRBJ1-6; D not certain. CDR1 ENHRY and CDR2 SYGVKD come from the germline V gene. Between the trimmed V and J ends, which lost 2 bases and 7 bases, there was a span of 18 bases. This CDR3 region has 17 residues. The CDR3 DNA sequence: TGTGCCATCAGTGAGAGGAGTGTGCAAGCCGGGAATTCACCCCTCCACTTT. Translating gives CAISERSVQAGNSPLHF.

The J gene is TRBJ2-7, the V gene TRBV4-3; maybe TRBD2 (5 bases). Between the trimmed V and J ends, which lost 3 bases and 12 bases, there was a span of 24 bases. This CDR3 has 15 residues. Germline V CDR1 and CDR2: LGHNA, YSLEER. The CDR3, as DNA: TGCGCCAGCAGCCACCCGACCCGGACGGGCGGGTGGTCGTACTTC. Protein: CASSHPTRTGGWSYF.

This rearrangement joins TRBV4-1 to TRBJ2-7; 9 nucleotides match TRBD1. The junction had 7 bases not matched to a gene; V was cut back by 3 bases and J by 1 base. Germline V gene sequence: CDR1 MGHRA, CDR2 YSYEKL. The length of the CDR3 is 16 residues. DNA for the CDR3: TGCGCCAGCAGCCAGACCGGGACAGGGCCTTCCTACGAGCAGTACTTC. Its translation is CASSQTGTGPSYEQYF.

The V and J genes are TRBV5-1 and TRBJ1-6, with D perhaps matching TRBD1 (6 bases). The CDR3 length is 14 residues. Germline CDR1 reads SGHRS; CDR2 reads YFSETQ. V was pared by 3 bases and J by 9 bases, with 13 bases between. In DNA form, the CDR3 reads TGCGCCAGCAGCTCATCAGGGGAGGGTTCACCCCTCCACTTT. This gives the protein CASSSSGEGSPLHF.

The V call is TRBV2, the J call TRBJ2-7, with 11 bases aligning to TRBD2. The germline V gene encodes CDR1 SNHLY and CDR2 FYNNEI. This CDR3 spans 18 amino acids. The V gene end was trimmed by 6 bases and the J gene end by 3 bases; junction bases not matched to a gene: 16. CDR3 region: CASRATGLAVPGGYEQYF. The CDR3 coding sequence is TGTGCCAGCAGGGCTACGGGACTAGCGGTGCCAGGGGGCTACGAGCAGTACTTC.